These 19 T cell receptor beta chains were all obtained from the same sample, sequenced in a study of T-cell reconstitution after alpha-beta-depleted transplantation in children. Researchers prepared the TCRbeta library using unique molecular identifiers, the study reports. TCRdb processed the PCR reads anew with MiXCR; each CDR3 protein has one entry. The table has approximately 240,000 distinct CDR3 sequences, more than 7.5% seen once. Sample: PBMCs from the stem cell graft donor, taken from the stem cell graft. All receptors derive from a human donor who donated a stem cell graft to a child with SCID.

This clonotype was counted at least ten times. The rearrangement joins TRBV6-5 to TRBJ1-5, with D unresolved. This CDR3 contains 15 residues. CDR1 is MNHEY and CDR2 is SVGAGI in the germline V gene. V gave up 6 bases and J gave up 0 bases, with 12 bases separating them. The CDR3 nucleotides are TGTGCCAGCAGGTATGGGCCTTATAGCAATCAGCCCCAGCATTTT. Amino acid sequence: CASRYGPYSNQPQHF.

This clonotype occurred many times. CDR3 sequence: CATSRDSDRYNEQFF. The CDR3 region has the DNA TGTGCCACCAGCAGAGATAGCGACCGCTACAATGAGCAGTTCTTC. The chain recombines TRBV15 with TRBJ2-1; D might be TRBD2 (5 bases). CDR1 is LNHNV and CDR2 is YYDKDF in the germline V gene (reference sequence). The CDR3 covers 15 residues. Trimming removed 0 bases from V and 3 bases from J, with 9 bases in between.

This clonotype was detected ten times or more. The CDR3 here is CASSLEGLSWGYTF. The CDR3 DNA reads as TGTGCCAGCAGCTTAGAGGGGCTGAGTTGGGGCTACACCTTC. The V call is TRBV7-8, the J call TRBJ1-2, with D tentatively TRBD1 (5 bases). Trimming stripped 1 base from V and 8 bases from J, with 14 bases between. The CDR3 spans 14 residues. Germline CDR1 and CDR2: SGHVS and FQNEAQ.

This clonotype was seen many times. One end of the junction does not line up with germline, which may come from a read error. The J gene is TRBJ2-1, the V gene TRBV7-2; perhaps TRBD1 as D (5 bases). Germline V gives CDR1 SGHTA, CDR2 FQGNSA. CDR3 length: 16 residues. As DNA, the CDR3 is TGTGCCAGCACCTTAGGCAGGGCCTTCTCCTACAATGAGCAGTTCTTC. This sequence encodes CASTLGRAFSYNEQFF. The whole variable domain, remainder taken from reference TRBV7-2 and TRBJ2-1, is GAGVSQSPSNKVTEKGKDVELRCDPISGHTALYWYRQSLGQGLEFLIYFQGNSAPDKSGLPSDRFSAERTGGSVSTLTIQRTQQEDSAVYLCASTLGRAFSYNEQFFGPGTRLTVL.

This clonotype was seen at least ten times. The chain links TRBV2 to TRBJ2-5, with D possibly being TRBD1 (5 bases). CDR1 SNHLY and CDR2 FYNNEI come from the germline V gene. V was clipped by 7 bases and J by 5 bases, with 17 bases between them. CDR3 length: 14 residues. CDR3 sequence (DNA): TGTGCCAGCATTGGGGCAAGGAAATTGGAGACCCAGTACTTC. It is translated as CASIGARKLETQYF. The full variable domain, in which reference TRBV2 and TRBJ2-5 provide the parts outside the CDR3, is EPEVTQTPSHQVTQMGQEVILRCVPISNHLYFYWYRQILGQKVEFLVSFYNNEISEKSEIFDDQFSVERPDGSNFTLKIRSTKLEDSAMYFCASIGARKLETQYFGPGTRLLVL.

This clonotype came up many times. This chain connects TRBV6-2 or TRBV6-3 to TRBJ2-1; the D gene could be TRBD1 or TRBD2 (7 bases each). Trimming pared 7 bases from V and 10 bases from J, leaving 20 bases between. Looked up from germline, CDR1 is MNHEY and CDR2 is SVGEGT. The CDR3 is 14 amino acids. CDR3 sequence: CASIKAGGAGEQFF. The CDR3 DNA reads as TGTGCCAGCATAAAGGCAGGGGGGGCTGGGGAGCAGTTCTTC.

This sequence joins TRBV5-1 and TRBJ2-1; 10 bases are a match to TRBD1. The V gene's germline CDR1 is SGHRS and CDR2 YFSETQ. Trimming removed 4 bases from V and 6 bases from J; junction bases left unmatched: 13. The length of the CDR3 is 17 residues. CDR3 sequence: CASSHRDRGLWGNEQFF. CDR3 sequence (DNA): TGCGCCAGCAGCCACCGGGACAGGGGATTGTGGGGCAATGAGCAGTTCTTC. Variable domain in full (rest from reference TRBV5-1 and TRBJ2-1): KAGVTQTPRYLIKTRGQQVTLSCSPISGHRSVSWYQQTPGQGLQFLFEYFSETQRNKGNFPGRFSGRQFSNSRSEMNVSTLELGDSALYLCASSHRDRGLWGNEQFFGPGTRLTVL.

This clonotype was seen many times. This CDR3 reads CSARGGTTETQYF. CDR3 bases: TGCAGTGCTAGAGGCGGGACTACAGAGACCCAGTACTTC. The chain links TRBV20-1 to TRBJ2-5; TRBD2 agrees at 7 bases. The V segment lost 1 base and the J segment 4 bases; nucleotides outside the gene matches: 3. Germline V lookup: CDR1 DFQATT, CDR2 SNEGSKA (reference sequence). There are 13 residues in the CDR3.

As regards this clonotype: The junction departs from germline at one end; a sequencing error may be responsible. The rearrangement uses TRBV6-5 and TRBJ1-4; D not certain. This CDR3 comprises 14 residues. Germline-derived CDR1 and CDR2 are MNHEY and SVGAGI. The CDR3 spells CASSYGPGAEKLFF. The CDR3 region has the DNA TGTGCCAGCAGTTATGGGCCAGGCGCTGAAAAGCTGTTTTTT.

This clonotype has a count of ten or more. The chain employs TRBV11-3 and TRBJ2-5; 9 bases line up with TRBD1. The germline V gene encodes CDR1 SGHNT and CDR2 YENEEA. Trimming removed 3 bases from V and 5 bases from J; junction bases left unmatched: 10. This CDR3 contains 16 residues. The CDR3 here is CASSFGTGTVGETQYF. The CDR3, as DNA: TGTGCCAGCAGCTTCGGGACAGGGACGGTCGGCGAGACCCAGTACTTC.

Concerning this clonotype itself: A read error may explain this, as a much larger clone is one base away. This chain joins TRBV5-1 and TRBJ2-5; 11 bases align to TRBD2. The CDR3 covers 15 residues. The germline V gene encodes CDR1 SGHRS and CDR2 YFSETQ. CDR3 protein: CASSSPSGGKETQSF. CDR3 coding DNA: TGCGCCAGCAGCTCCCCTAGCGGGGGGAAAGAGACCCAGTCCTTC.

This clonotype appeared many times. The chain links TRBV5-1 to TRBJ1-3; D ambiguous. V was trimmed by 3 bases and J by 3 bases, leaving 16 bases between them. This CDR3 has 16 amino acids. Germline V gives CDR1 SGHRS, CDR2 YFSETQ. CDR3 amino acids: CASSSLEIGVGNTIYF. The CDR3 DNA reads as TGCGCCAGCAGCTCCCTTGAGATCGGGGTTGGAAACACCATATATTTT.

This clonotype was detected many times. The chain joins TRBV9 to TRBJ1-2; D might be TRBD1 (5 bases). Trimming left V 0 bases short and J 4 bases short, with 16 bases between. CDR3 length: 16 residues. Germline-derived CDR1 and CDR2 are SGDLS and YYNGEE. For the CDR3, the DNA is TGTGCCAGCAGCGTAGCCGCTGGGGGGGAAGGCTATGGCTACACCTTC. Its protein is CASSVAAGGEGYGYTF.

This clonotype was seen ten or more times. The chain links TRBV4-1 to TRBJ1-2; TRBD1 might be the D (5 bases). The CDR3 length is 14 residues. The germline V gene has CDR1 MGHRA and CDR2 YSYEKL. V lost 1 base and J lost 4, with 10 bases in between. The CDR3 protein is CASSQGTSVYGYTF. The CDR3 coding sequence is TGCGCCAGCAGCCAAGGGACATCGGTCTATGGCTACACCTTC.

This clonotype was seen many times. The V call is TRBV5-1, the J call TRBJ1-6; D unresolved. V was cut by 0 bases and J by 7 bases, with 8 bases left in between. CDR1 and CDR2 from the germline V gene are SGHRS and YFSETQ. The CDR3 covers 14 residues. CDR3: CASSLDPGNSPLHF. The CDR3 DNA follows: TGCGCCAGCAGCTTGGATCCGGGGAATTCACCCCTCCACTTT.

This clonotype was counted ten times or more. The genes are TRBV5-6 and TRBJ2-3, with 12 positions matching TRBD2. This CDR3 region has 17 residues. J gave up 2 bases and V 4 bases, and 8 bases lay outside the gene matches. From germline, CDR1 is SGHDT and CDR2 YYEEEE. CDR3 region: CASSPFGLAGLTDTQYF. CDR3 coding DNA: TGTGCCAGCAGCCCTTTCGGACTAGCGGGGCTCACAGATACGCAGTATTTT.

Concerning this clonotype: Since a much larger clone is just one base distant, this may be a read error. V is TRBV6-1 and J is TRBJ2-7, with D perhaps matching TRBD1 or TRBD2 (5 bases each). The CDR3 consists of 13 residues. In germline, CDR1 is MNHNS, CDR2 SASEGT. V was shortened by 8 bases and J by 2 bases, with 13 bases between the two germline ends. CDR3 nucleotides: TGTGCCAGCTACGGGGACGGTCCCTACGAGCAGTACTTC. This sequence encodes CASYGDGPYEQYF.

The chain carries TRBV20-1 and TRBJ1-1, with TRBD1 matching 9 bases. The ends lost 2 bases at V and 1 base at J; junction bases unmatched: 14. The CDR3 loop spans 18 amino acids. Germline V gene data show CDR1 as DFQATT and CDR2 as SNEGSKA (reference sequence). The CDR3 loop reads CSARRITGGDGGNTEAFF. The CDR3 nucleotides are TGCAGTGCTAGAAGAATCACAGGGGGCGACGGGGGGAACACTGAAGCTTTCTTT.

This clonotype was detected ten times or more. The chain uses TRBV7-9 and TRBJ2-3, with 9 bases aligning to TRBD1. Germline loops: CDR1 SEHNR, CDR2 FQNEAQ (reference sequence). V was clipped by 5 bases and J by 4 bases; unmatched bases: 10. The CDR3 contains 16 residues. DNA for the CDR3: TGTGCCAGCAGCGGAGGGGGGACAGGGTCGGCAGATACGCAGTATTTT. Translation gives CASSGGGTGSADTQYF.